The rows below give T cell receptor beta chains drawn from one sample of a study of cytomegalovirus exposure and HLA in healthy donors. Profiling relied on immunoSEQ multiplex PCR, and the TCRdb table lists in-frame clones only, not all of them. The table shows under 250,000 clones, with around 78% occurring only once. The sequenced material came from PBMCs. All receptors derive from a woman aged 18-29 years in good health and CMV-seronegative. Both conserved end residues are part of each CDR3. Some rows mark clone size as missing; the rest say once, few, many or name a class of expanded clone.

v_gene,abundance,j_gene,CDR3aa
TRBV7-3,-,TRBJ1-2,CASSLTGETSGYTF
TRBV25-1,-,TRBJ2-2,CASRGETGELFF
TRBV6-6,few,TRBJ1-2,CASRMYGYTF
TRBV9,-,TRBJ2-5,CASSVGAGDQETQYF
TRBV5-4,-,TRBJ1-3,CASSLADTIYF
TRBV5-6,-,TRBJ2-1,CASSTHLRYEQFF
TRBV18,-,TRBJ1-5,CASSYRRENGNQPQHF
TRBV27,-,TRBJ1-5,CASSSTGSFQPQHF
TRBV19,few,TRBJ2-7,CASSANSYEQYF
TRBV27,-,TRBJ2-7,CASSLSIDRGAYEQYF
TRBV25-1,-,TRBJ2-3,CASSEYGRGLRDTQYF
TRBV27,-,TRBJ1-1,CASRQTGAASTEAFF
TRBV7-9,-,TRBJ2-3,CASSLFDQRTDTQYF
TRBV2,-,TRBJ1-1,CASTLQGEAEAFF